Presented here are 2 T cell receptor beta chains from one specimen sequenced in a study of identical twins. TCRdb called the 5' RACE reads again in MiXCR, with one record for every CDR3 protein. Of 450,000 or so distinct CDR3 sequences listed, roughly 24% were seen once; the top ten hold roughly 3%. This sample was also put to use in a study of T cells expressing NK-cell markers.

Sequenced material: CD4+ T cells sorted from blood. These receptors were obtained from a woman aged 18 to 35 in good health.

This clonotype turned up a few times. This CDR3 is CASSSGGRGTGELFF. In DNA form, the CDR3 reads TGCGCCAGCAGCTCGGGGGGGAGAGGCACCGGGGAGCTGTTTTTT. The chain employs TRBV5-1 and TRBJ2-2; 8 bases are shared with TRBD2. The CDR3 runs to 15 residues. The junction had 5 bases not matched to a gene; V was cut back by 3 bases and J by 4 bases. Germline V gene data show CDR1 as SGHRS and CDR2 as YFSETQ.

This chain joins TRBV5-1 and TRBJ2-5; D not certain. CDR3 length: 13 residues. In germline, CDR1 is SGHRS, CDR2 YFSETQ. V was trimmed by 6 bases and J by 2 bases, leaving 11 bases between them. The DNA of the CDR3 is TGCGCCAGCAAAGCGCTAGATCAAGAGACCCAGTACTTC. Its protein product is CASKALDQETQYF.